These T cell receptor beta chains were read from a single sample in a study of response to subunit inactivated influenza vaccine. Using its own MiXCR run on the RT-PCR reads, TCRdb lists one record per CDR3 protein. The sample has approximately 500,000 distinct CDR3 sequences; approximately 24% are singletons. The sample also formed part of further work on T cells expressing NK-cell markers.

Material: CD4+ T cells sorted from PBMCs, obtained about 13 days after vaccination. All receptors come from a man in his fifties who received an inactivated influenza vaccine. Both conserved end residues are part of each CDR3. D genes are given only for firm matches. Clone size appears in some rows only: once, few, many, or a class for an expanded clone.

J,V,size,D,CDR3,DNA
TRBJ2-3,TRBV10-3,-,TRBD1,CAISESGTATDTQYF,TGTGCCATCAGTGAGTCCGGGACAGCTACAGATACGCAGTATTTT
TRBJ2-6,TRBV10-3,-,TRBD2,CAIGTAGGSGANVLTF,TGTGCCATCGGTACAGCGGGGGGCTCTGGGGCCAACGTCCTGACTTTC
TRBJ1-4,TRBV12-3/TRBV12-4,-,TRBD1,CASSPGQGVSRLFF,TGTGCCAGCAGTCCCGGACAGGGGGTCTCTCGTCTGTTTTTT
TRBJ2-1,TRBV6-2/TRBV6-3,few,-,CASSLLGGKVNEQFF,TGTGCCAGCAGCCTCCTTGGCGGGAAGGTCAATGAGCAGTTCTTC
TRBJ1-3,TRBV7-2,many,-,CASSLAPGNTIYF,TGTGCCAGCAGCTTAGCTCCGGGAAACACCATATATTTT
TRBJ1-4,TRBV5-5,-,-,CASRPPGTTNEKLFF,TGTGCCAGCAGGCCGCCTGGAACAACTAATGAAAAACTGTTTTTT
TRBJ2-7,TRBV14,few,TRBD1,CASSLRDSGTYEQYF,TGTGCCAGCAGCCTTCGGGACAGTGGGACCTACGAGCAGTACTTC
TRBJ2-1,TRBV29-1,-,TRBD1,CSVGTGNAYNVQFF,TGCAGCGTTGGGACAGGGAACGCCTACAATGTGCAGTTCTTC
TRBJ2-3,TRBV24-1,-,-,CATSRPRDADTQYF,TGTGCCACCAGTCGCCCCAGGGATGCAGATACGCAGTATTTT
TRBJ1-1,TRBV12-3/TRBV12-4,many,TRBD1,CASRPGQGRWDTEAFF,TGTGCCAGCAGACCGGGACAGGGGAGGTGGGACACTGAAGCTTTCTTT
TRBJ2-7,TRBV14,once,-,CASSQLTFLTPDEQYF,TGTGCCAGCAGCCAACTGACATTCCTAACTCCCGACGAGCAGTACTTC
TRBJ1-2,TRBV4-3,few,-,CASSQGLQGNGYTF,TGCGCCAGCAGCCAAGGTCTCCAGGGCAATGGCTACACCTTC
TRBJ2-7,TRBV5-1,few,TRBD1,CASSFGQGYYEQYF,TGCGCCAGCAGCTTCGGACAGGGGTACTACGAGCAGTACTTC
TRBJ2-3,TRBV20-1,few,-,CSAIRESDTQYF,TGCAGTGCTATTAGGGAATCAGATACGCAGTATTTT
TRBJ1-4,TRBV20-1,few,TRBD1,CSASQNRGLSEKLFF,TGCAGTGCTAGTCAAAACAGGGGATTGTCTGAAAAACTGTTTTTT
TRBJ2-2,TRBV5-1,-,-,CASTRSPQANTGELFF,TGCGCCAGCACCCGATCACCACAGGCTAACACCGGGGAGCTGTTTTTT
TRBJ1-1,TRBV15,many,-,CATSREEPGAGLNTEAFF,TGTGCCACCAGCAGAGAAGAACCTGGTGCAGGGCTGAACACTGAAGCTTTCTTT
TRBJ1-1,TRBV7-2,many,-,CASSPGRSTEAFF,TGTGCCAGCAGTCCGGGGAGGAGCACTGAAGCTTTCTTT
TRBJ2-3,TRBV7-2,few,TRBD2,CASSVAPGLAGGLPYF,TGTGCCAGCAGCGTAGCACCGGGACTAGCGGGAGGTCTCCCGTATTTT
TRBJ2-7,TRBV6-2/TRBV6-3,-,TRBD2,CASCRERGAYEQYF,TGTGCCAGCTGTCGGGAGCGGGGGGCCTACGAGCAGTACTTC
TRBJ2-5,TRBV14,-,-,CASSLGLTPAETQYF,TGTGCCAGCAGCCTGGGACTGACCCCTGCAGAGACCCAGTACTTC
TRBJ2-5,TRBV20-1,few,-,CSANWRGGQETQYF,TGCAGTGCTAACTGGCGGGGAGGACAAGAGACCCAGTACTTC
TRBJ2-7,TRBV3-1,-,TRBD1,CASSHRQGGNYEQYF,TGTGCCAGCAGCCACAGACAGGGGGGCAACTACGAGCAGTACTTC
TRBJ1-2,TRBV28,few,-,CASSLGRGNYGYTF,TGTGCCAGCAGTTTGGGCAGGGGTAACTATGGCTACACCTTC
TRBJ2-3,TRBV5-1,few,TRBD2,CASSQETSGMADTQYF,TGCGCCAGCAGCCAAGAGACTAGCGGGATGGCAGATACGCAGTATTTT
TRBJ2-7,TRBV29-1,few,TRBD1,CSARVGQGLYEQYF,TGCAGCGCGCGGGTTGGACAGGGTCTATACGAGCAGTACTTC
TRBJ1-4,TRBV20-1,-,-,CSGAGLNEKLFF,TGCAGTGGAGCGGGACTTAATGAAAAACTGTTTTTT
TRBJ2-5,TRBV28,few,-,CASSLGARGETQYF,TGTGCCAGCAGTTTAGGGGCCAGAGGGGAGACCCAGTACTTC
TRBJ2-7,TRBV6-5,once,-,CASSYSWGNSYEQYF,TGTGCCAGCAGTTACTCGTGGGGTAACTCCTACGAGCAGTACTTC
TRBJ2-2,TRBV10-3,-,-,CAISESPPRNTGELFF,TGTGCCATCAGTGAGTCTCCTCCGAGGAATACTGGGGAGCTGTTTTTT
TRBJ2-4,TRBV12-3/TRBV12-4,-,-,CASRRGRENIQYF,TGTGCCAGTAGAAGAGGCCGGGAAAACATTCAGTACTTC
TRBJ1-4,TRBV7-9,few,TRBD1,CASSFGTGFEKLFF,TGTGCCAGCAGCTTTGGGACAGGGTTTGAAAAACTGTTTTTT
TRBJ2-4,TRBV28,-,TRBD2,CASSSLQTGLASSKNIQYF,TGTGCCAGCAGCTCCTTGCAAACGGGACTAGCGTCCTCCAAAAACATTCAGTACTTC
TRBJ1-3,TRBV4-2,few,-,CASSQEGKVTGNTIYF,TGTGCCAGCAGCCAAGAAGGGAAGGTTACTGGAAACACCATATATTTT
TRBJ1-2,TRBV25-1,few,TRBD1,CASSEYRGGGYGYTF,TGTGCCAGCAGTGAATACCGAGGGGGCGGCTATGGCTACACCTTC
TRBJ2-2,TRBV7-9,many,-,CASSPDILHTGELFF,TGTGCCAGCAGCCCCGACATACTTCACACCGGGGAGCTGTTTTTT
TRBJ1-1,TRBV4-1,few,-,CASRPGQQNTEAFF,TGCGCCAGCAGACCGGGACAACAGAACACTGAAGCTTTCTTT
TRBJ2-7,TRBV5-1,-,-,CASSSTNSYEQYF,TGCGCCAGCAGCTCGACAAACTCCTACGAGCAGTACTTC
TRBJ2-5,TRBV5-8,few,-,CASSLPGGEQETQYF,TGTGCCAGCAGCTTACCGGGCGGGGAACAAGAGACCCAGTACTTC
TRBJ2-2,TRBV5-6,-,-,CASSLAGMNTGELFF,TGTGCCAGCAGCTTGGCAGGGATGAACACCGGGGAGCTGTTTTTT
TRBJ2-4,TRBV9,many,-,CASSVEGGPTKNIQYF,TGTGCCAGCAGCGTAGAAGGTGGACCTACCAAAAACATTCAGTACTTC
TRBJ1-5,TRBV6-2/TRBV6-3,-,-,CASRKGQFNSNQPQHF,TGTGCCAGCAGAAAAGGACAGTTTAATAGCAATCAGCCCCAGCATTTT
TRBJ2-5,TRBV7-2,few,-,CASSPGTSSYQETQYF,TGTGCCAGCAGCCCAGGGACCTCCTCGTACCAAGAGACCCAGTACTTC
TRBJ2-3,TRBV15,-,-,CATSSRALDTQYF,TGTGCCACCAGCAGTCGGGCGTTAGATACGCAGTATTTT
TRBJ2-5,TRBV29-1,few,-,CSVTGTPGETQYF,TGCAGCGTGACCGGGACACCTGGGGAGACCCAGTACTTC
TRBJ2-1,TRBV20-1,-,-,CSAAPGDEQFF,TGCAGTGCAGCCCCGGGGGATGAGCAGTTCTTC
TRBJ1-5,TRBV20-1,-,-,CSAPRSGGGNQPQHF,TGCAGTGCCCCCAGGTCCGGGGGTGGCAATCAGCCCCAGCATTTT
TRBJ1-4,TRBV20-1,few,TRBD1,CSAAGTGNEKLFF,TGCAGTGCCGCTGGGACAGGCAATGAAAAACTGTTTTTT
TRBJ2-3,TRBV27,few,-,CASSSTGRAPDTQYF,TGTGCCAGCAGTTCGACAGGGAGGGCCCCGGATACGCAGTATTTT